There are many counts of the clone carrying this T cell receptor (beta chain). If no ophthalmopathy progression occurred within 18 months, Graves' hyperthyroidism was stable. There were TCR beta CDR3 regions amplified from RNA transcripts. The TCR CDR3 was amplified in a first-round RT-PCR using the HTBI primer set. TCRdb redid the calling of the multiplex PCR reads with MiXCR, one entry per CDR3 protein. Of some 720,000 distinct CDR3 sequences in the sample, about 16% were seen once. The sample belongs to a study of T cells in Graves' hyperthyroidism and ophthalmopathy. The CDR3 has 13 residues. The ends were cut back, 3 bases at V and 3 bases at J, with 8 bases in the middle. Germline V gene sequence: CDR1 SEHNR, CDR2 FQNEAQ (reference sequence).

The specimen was blood. The J gene is TRBJ2-5, the V gene TRBV7-9, with D hard to call. The sequence came from a young man with Graves' hyperthyroidism. CDR3 bases: TGTGCCAGCAGCTTTAGGTCAGAAGAGACCCAGTACTTC. Encoded protein: CASSFRSEETQYF.